A single sample is the source of the 5 T cell receptor beta chains below, sequenced in a study of control samples from healthy donors and cancer patients. Repertoires were generated with immunoSEQ multiplex PCR, while TCRdb's copy carries only in-frame clones and drops some. The top ten clones hold approximately 1.5% of a sample with fewer than 200,000 clones, 85% to 95% of them seen once. Sequenced: blood. Receptors were obtained from a man younger than 40 in good health.

The rearrangement links TRBV29-1 to TRBJ1-1; 9 nucleotides match TRBD1. The V gene's germline CDR1 is SQVTM and CDR2 ANQGSEA. The CDR3 loop spans 14 amino acids. V lost 5 bases and J lost 5; bases outside the gene matches: 9. CDR3 DNA: TGCAGCGTTCGCCCGACAGGGGGTTTGACTGAAGCTTTCTTT. Translation: CSVRPTGGLTEAFF.

J is TRBJ1-2 and V is TRBV5-4; D is possibly TRBD1 (5 bases). This CDR3 spans 13 amino acids. Germline V gene data show CDR1 as SGHNT and CDR2 as YYREEE (reference sequence). The V and J ends lost 0 bases and 4 bases respectively, with 7 bases between them. Here the CDR3 reads CASSLAGTYGYTF. CDR3 sequence (DNA): TGTGCCAGCAGCTTGGCAGGGACCTATGGCTACACCTTC.

This chain links TRBV5-6 with TRBJ2-7; TRBD2 agrees at 10 bases. The CDR3 spans 15 residues. The V segment lost 3 bases and the J segment 4 bases; nucleotides outside the gene matches: 7. In germline, CDR1 is SGHDT, CDR2 YYEEEE. CDR3 sequence reads: CASSWKASGRYEQYF. In DNA form, the CDR3 reads TGTGCCAGCAGCTGGAAGGCTAGCGGGAGATACGAGCAGTACTTC.

The gene calls are TRBV2 and TRBJ2-1; 8 nucleotides align to TRBD2. This CDR3 has 13 residues. Germline loops: CDR1 SNHLY, CDR2 FYNNEI. After removal of 9 bases from V and 8 bases from J, the junction contained 9 bases not matched to a gene. The CDR3 nucleotides read TGTGCCAGTGTTAGCGGGACAAGGGATGAGCAGTTCTTC. Residues: CASVSGTRDEQFF.

J is TRBJ1-1 and V is TRBV4-3; D unclear. Between the trimmed V and J ends, which lost 2 bases and 1 base, there was a span of 8 bases. Germline V lookup: CDR1 LGHNA, CDR2 YSLEER. The CDR3 has 14 amino acids. The CDR3: CASSQKDGNTEAFF. The CDR3 bases are TGCGCCAGCAGCCAAAAGGACGGGAACACTGAAGCTTTCTTT.